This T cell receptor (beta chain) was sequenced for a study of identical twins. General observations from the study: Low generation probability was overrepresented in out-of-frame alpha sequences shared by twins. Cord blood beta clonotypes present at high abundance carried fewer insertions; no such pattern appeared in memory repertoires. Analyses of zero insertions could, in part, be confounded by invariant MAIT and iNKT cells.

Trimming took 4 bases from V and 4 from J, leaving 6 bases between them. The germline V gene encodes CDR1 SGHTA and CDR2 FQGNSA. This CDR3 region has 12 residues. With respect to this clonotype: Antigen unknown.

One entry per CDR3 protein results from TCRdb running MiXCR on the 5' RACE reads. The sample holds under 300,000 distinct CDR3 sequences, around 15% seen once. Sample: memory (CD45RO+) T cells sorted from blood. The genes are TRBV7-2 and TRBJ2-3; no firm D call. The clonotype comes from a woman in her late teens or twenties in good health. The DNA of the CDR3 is TGTGCCAGCAGCTGGAGAGCAGATACGCAGTATTTT. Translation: CASSWRADTQYF.